The 32 T cell receptor beta chains below all came from one sample that was sequenced in a study of CD8 T cells in ankylosing spondylitis. TCRdb called the 5' RACE reads again in MiXCR, with one record for every CDR3 protein. Among approximately 90,000 distinct CDR3 sequences listed, 7.5% to 9% were seen once. The sequenced sample consisted of blood, either unsorted or a sorted T cell fraction (not recorded which). Every receptor here comes from a male donor with ankylosing spondylitis or in good health (not recorded which).

This clonotype came up many times. V is TRBV4-2 and J is TRBJ2-3; D unclear. CDR3 length: 16 amino acids. Germline V gives CDR1 LGHNA, CDR2 YNFKEQ. The V end was cut by 1 base, the J end by 0 bases, with 11 bases between. The CDR3 bases are TGTGCCAGCAGCCAAGCTGGCGGAGCTAGCACAGATACGCAGTATTTT. This encodes CASSQAGGASTDTQYF.

This clonotype was counted at least ten times. The chain joins TRBV7-3 to TRBJ2-1; 10 bases line up with TRBD2. CDR3 length: 19 residues. V lost 1 base, J lost 1 base, and 10 bases stayed unmatched. Per the germline V gene, CDR1 is SGHTA and CDR2 is FQGTGA. As DNA, the CDR3 is TGTGCCAGCAGCTTAAAGGGTACGGCTAGCGGGGGATCCTACAATGAGCAGTTCTTC. This gives the protein CASSLKGTASGGSYNEQFF.

At least ten counts were recorded for this clonotype. J is TRBJ2-2 and V is TRBV7-2; perhaps TRBD1 as D (5 bases). This CDR3 region has 15 residues. The germline V gene encodes CDR1 SGHTA and CDR2 FQGNSA. V was pared by 3 bases and J by 0 bases, with 8 bases between. CDR3 loop: CASSFLRANTGELFF. CDR3 bases: TGTGCCAGCAGCTTCCTCAGGGCGAACACCGGGGAGCTGTTTTTT. Variable domain in full (rest from reference TRBV7-2 and TRBJ2-2): GAGVSQSPSNKVTEKGKDVELRCDPISGHTALYWYRQSLGQGLEFLIYFQGNSAPDKSGLPSDRFSAERTGGSVSTLTIQRTQQEDSAVYLCASSFLRANTGELFFGEGSRLTVL.

This clonotype was detected a few times. V usage is TRBV5-1 and J usage is TRBJ2-7; the D is unclear. The CDR3 loop spans 13 amino acids. Germline assignment: CDR1 SGHRS and CDR2 YFSETQ. V was shortened by 0 bases and J by 6 bases, with 10 bases between the two germline ends. This CDR3 reads CASSLDLLSEQYF. CDR3 nucleotides: TGCGCCAGCAGCTTGGACCTACTTAGCGAGCAGTACTTC.

This clonotype was counted at least ten times. This rearrangement joins TRBV5-1 to TRBJ2-7; D possibly corresponds to TRBD1 (6 bases). Deletions cut 1 base from V and 5 bases from J, with 19 bases between. Germline CDR1 SGHRS, CDR2 YFSETQ. The CDR3 covers 16 residues. CDR3 in DNA: TGCGCCAGCAGCTTGTCAATTAGTTGGGGGCACCACGAGCAGTACTTC. Encoded protein: CASSLSISWGHHEQYF.

In its sample, this clonotype was seen many times. V gene TRBV20-1 combines with J gene TRBJ2-7, with 13 nucleotides matching TRBD2. The CDR3 is 15 residues long. V lost 3 bases and J lost 4; bases outside the gene matches: 6. Germline lookup yields CDR1 DFQATT and CDR2 SNEGSKA (reference sequence). The DNA of the CDR3 is TGCAGTGCTAGTCCATGGACTAGCGGGAGTTACGAGCAGTACTTC. Translation gives CSASPWTSGSYEQYF.

This clonotype was seen many times. V is TRBV5-1 and J is TRBJ1-1, with 7 bases lining up with TRBD1. J gave up 5 bases and V 6 bases, and 1 base lay outside the gene matches. The V gene's germline CDR1 is SGHRS and CDR2 YFSETQ. This CDR3 contains 11 residues. CDR3 sequence: CASTTGTEAFF. For the CDR3, the DNA is TGCGCCAGCACGACAGGGACTGAAGCTTTCTTT.

Ten or more counts support this clonotype. The rearrangement links TRBV12-3 or TRBV12-4 to TRBJ2-3, with a possible D match to TRBD1 (5 bases). This CDR3 is built from 15 residues. Trimming left V 3 bases short and J 0 bases short, with 10 bases between. This chain's CDR3 is CASSLGLASTDTQYF. CDR3 coding DNA: TGTGCCAGCAGTTTGGGGCTGGCTAGCACAGATACGCAGTATTTT.

This clonotype was counted at least ten times. The CDR3 DNA is TGTGCCAGCAGTTTTATCAGCACAGATACGCAGTATTTT. Its translation: CASSFISTDTQYF. V usage is TRBV12-3 or TRBV12-4 and J usage is TRBJ2-3; D unclear. CDR3 length equals 13 residues. Trimming removed 3 bases at V and 0 bases at J, with 4 bases between.

This clonotype was recorded at least ten times. The CDR3 coding sequence is TGTGCCATCAGTGAGGGTCTCCGAAGCACAGATACGCAGTATTTT. It yields the protein CAISEGLRSTDTQYF. The chain links TRBV10-3 to TRBJ2-3; D is ambiguous. V lost 2 bases and J lost 0, with 9 bases in between. The CDR3 is 15 amino acids. CDR1 ENHRY and CDR2 SYGVKD come from the germline V gene.

This clonotype occurred many times. The chain combines TRBV7-3 with TRBJ2-7; D ambiguous. V was shortened by 5 bases and J by 3 bases, with 11 bases between the two germline ends. Germline V gives CDR1 SGHTA, CDR2 FQGTGA. This CDR3 spans 13 amino acids. CDR3 amino acids: CASSQGLHYEQYF. In nucleotides, the CDR3 is TGTGCCAGCAGCCAAGGGCTTCACTACGAGCAGTACTTC.

In its sample, this clonotype was seen many times. The chain joins TRBV4-1 to TRBJ2-1; 7 nucleotides agree with TRBD2. After removal of 3 bases from V and 11 bases from J, the junction contained 10 bases not matched to a gene. The CDR3 covers 14 residues. Germline V gene lookup returns CDR1 MGHRA and CDR2 YSYEKL. The CDR3 bases are TGCGCCAGCAGCCACCCTAGCGGAGTGATTAAGCAGTTCTTC. It is translated as CASSHPSGVIKQFF.

At least ten counts were recorded for this clonotype. The V call is TRBV30, the J call TRBJ1-3; D call uncertain. Per the germline V gene, CDR1 is GTSNPN and CDR2 is SVGIG (reference sequence). There are 16 residues in the CDR3. Trimming removed 3 bases from V and 6 bases from J, with 21 bases in between. CDR3 nucleotides: TGTGCCTGGAGGGGCAGGTCCTACCCACAACAAAACACCATATATTTT. It translates to CAWRGRSYPQQNTIYF. The full variable domain, completed using reference TRBV30 and TRBJ1-3, is SQTIHQWPATLVQPVGSPLSLECTVEGTSNPNLYWYRQAAGRGLQLLFYSVGIGQISSEVPQNLSASRPQDRQFILSSKKLLLSDSGFYLCAWRGRSYPQQNTIYFGEGSWLTVV.

This clonotype was seen many times. The J gene is TRBJ1-1, the V gene TRBV15; D not certain. Germline CDR1 LNHNV, CDR2 YYDKDF (reference sequence). Trimming removed 5 bases at V and 5 bases at J, with 15 bases between. The CDR3 consists of 14 residues. CDR3 DNA: TGTGCCACCAGCGGACGACACCAGTGGACTGAAGCTTTCTTT. Translation gives CATSGRHQWTEAFF.

This clonotype was detected ten times or more. V and J are TRBV12-3 or TRBV12-4 and TRBJ1-2; 9 nucleotides agree with TRBD1. V dropped 7 bases and J dropped 4; count of bases not matched to a gene: 10. The CDR3 consists of 15 residues. In DNA, the CDR3 is TGTGCCAGCAACCAACACCCGGACAGGGGCTATGGCTACACCTTC. Encoded protein: CASNQHPDRGYGYTF.

This clonotype was detected ten times or more. The chain employs TRBV11-2 and TRBJ1-4; D is unclear. The CDR3 totals 14 residues. The V end lost 6 bases, the J end lost 0 bases, and 8 bases lay between the germline ends. Germline V lookup: CDR1 SGHAT, CDR2 FQNNGV. The CDR3 DNA reads as TGTGCCAGCAGGCTAGCTGCAACTAATGAAAAACTGTTTTTT. Translated, it gives CASRLAATNEKLFF.

This clonotype has at least ten counts. The chain combines TRBV6-1 with TRBJ1-2, with D uncertain. V was shortened by 6 bases and J by 6 bases, with 14 bases between the two germline ends. The CDR3 spans 13 residues. In germline, CDR1 is MNHNS, CDR2 SASEGT. The CDR3 region is CASRPTGSNGYTF. The CDR3 coding sequence is TGTGCCAGCAGACCCACTGGGTCCAATGGCTACACCTTC.

The CDR3 protein is CASSPPWNYGYTF. CDR3 DNA sequence: TGTGCCAGCTCACCACCCTGGAACTATGGCTACACCTTC. This chain uses TRBV18 with TRBJ1-2; no clear D gene. CDR1 and CDR2 (germline): KGHSH, LQKENI. Trimming removed 0 bases from V and 2 bases from J, with 4 bases in between. The CDR3 runs 13 residues.

In this sample, this clonotype turned up many times. The chain uses TRBV29-1 and TRBJ2-1, with D unresolved. The CDR3 has 14 amino acids. V lost 3 bases and J 3 bases, leaving 12 bases between the germline ends. The germline V gene has CDR1 SQVTM and CDR2 ANQGSEA. CDR3 in amino acids: CSVDRTNVYNEQFF. CDR3 nucleotides: TGCAGCGTTGACAGGACCAACGTCTACAATGAGCAGTTCTTC.

This clonotype showed up many times. V usage is TRBV5-1 and J usage is TRBJ2-6; no firm D call. The germline CDR1 and CDR2 sequences are SGHRS and YFSETQ. V lost 4 bases and J 1 base, leaving 9 bases between the germline ends. This CDR3 region has 15 residues. CDR3 coding DNA: TGCGCCAGCAGCCAGGCTAATTCTGGGGCCAACGTCCTGACTTTC. Residues: CASSQANSGANVLTF.

This clonotype was found many times. The chain joins TRBV4-3 to TRBJ1-5, with D maybe TRBD1 (5 bases). V lost 1 base and J 0 bases, leaving 10 bases between the germline ends. Germline CDR1 LGHNA, CDR2 YSLEER. CDR3 size: 16 residues. The CDR3 nucleotides are TGCGCCAGCAGCCAAGGTTCGGGACTTAGCAATCAGCCCCAGCATTTT. It codes for CASSQGSGLSNQPQHF.

The V gene is TRBV9, the J gene TRBJ2-1; D tentatively reads TRBD1 or TRBD2 (5 bases each). CDR3 size: 16 residues. The V end lost 0 bases, the J end lost 4 bases, and 14 bases lay between the germline ends. Germline lookup yields CDR1 SGDLS and CDR2 YYNGEE. The chain's CDR3 is CASSVDGTPRYNEQFF. For the CDR3, the DNA is TGTGCCAGCAGCGTAGACGGGACCCCGCGTTACAATGAGCAGTTCTTC.

Ten or more counts support this clonotype. CDR3 sequence reads: CSASGLKTYEQYF. In DNA form, the CDR3 reads TGCAGTGCTAGTGGTCTGAAGACCTACGAGCAGTACTTC. The chain employs TRBV20-1 and TRBJ2-7, with D unresolved. Trimming stripped 3 bases from V and 2 bases from J, with 11 bases between. This CDR3 has 13 residues. Germline assignment: CDR1 DFQATT and CDR2 SNEGSKA (reference sequence).

This clonotype was counted at least ten times. CDR3: CASSPTRGTEKLFF. The CDR3 DNA is TGTGCCAGCAGCCCGACTCGGGGAACCGAAAAACTGTTTTTT. This chain joins TRBV7-8 and TRBJ1-4; no clear D. V gave up 5 bases and J gave up 8 bases, with 15 bases separating them. Germline CDR1 is SGHVS and CDR2 is FQNEAQ. The CDR3 runs 14 residues.

This clonotype has a count of ten or more. The chain couples TRBV4-3 to TRBJ2-7; 9 bases match TRBD1. Germline V gene sequence: CDR1 LGHNA, CDR2 YSLEER. This CDR3 comprises 14 residues. Germline trimming cut 2 bases from V and 5 bases from J; bases unmatched to any gene: 4. CDR3 nucleotides: TGCGCCAGCAGCCAAAACAGGGGGCTCAACGAGCAGTACTTC. Translated, it gives CASSQNRGLNEQYF.

This clonotype has ten or more counts. V is TRBV4-1 and J is TRBJ2-1, with D hard to call. Germline CDR1 and CDR2: MGHRA and YSYEKL. V lost 8 bases to trimming and J lost 8 bases, with 16 bases between them. This CDR3 contains 13 residues. The CDR3: CASARTYSDEQFF. For the CDR3, the DNA is TGCGCCAGCGCCCGAACCTACTCGGATGAGCAGTTCTTC.

This clonotype showed up many times. The rearrangement joins TRBV11-2 to TRBJ2-1; tentative D call: TRBD1 (5 bases). V was shortened by 2 bases and J by 0 bases, with 11 bases between the two germline ends. Germline CDR1 SGHAT, CDR2 FQNNGV. This CDR3 is built from 16 residues. The CDR3 DNA follows: TGTGCCAGCAGCTTAAACAGGCGAAGCTCCTACAATGAGCAGTTCTTC. It encodes CASSLNRRSSYNEQFF.

This clonotype has at least ten counts. The chain couples TRBV7-9 to TRBJ2-7, with a possible D match to TRBD1 (6 bases). CDR1 is SEHNR, CDR2 FQNEAQ, per germline (reference sequence). The CDR3 runs to 12 residues. Deletions cut 7 bases from V and 5 bases from J, with 12 bases between. CDR3 protein: CASTTGQNEQYF. CDR3 nucleotides: TGTGCCAGCACTACTGGACAGAACGAGCAGTACTTC.

This clonotype was detected ten times or more. The chain joins TRBV29-1 to TRBJ1-4; D gene unclear. Germline CDR1 is SQVTM and CDR2 is ANQGSEA. There are 12 residues in the CDR3. Trimming took off 4 bases at V and 6 bases at J, with 9 bases between the two ends. The CDR3 sequence: CSVGSGYEKLFF. The CDR3 nucleotides are TGCAGCGTTGGATCCGGATATGAAAAACTGTTTTTT.

The chain joins TRBV4-3 to TRBJ2-7; D remains unclear. The CDR3 consists of 15 residues. In germline, CDR1 is LGHNA, CDR2 YSLEER. Trimming left V 0 bases short and J 2 bases short, with 11 bases between. In nucleotides, the CDR3 is TGCGCCAGCAGCCAAGATAGGGCAGGACCCTACGAGCAGTACTTC. Amino acid sequence: CASSQDRAGPYEQYF.

This clonotype was detected ten times or more. The V call is TRBV9, the J call TRBJ2-3, with a possible D match to TRBD2 (5 bases). The CDR3 has 14 amino acids. Germline V gene lookup returns CDR1 SGDLS and CDR2 YYNGEE. Trimming pared 3 bases from V and 2 bases from J, leaving 10 bases between. The DNA for the CDR3 is TGTGCCAGCAGCGGAACTAGGTCCACAGATACGCAGTATTTT. Its translation is CASSGTRSTDTQYF.

This clonotype was picked up many times. J is TRBJ2-2 and V is TRBV7-8; 7 bases are shared with TRBD2. CDR3 length equals 15 residues. Germline V gives CDR1 SGHVS, CDR2 FQNEAQ. V was clipped by 5 bases and J by 3 bases; unmatched bases: 6. The CDR3 is CASSQSAGDTGELFF. The DNA for the CDR3 is TGTGCCAGCAGCCAGTCGGCGGGAGACACCGGGGAGCTGTTTTTT.